This passage covers 30 T cell receptor beta chains from one sample sequenced in a study of T cell responses to AZD1222 COVID-19 vaccine. The table came from immunoSEQ multiplex PCR; TCRdb's copy has only in-frame clones and leaves some out. The repertoire holds about 96,000 clones, 88% seen once, with 2.8% in the top ten. Sequenced material: peripheral blood, taken on day 0 of AZD1222 vaccination. The receptor source for this set is an adult in good health.

This clone showed up just once. The chain uses TRBV29-1 and TRBJ1-2; the D gene is possibly TRBD1 (5 bases). V dropped 3 bases and J dropped 7 bases, with 12 bases sitting between them. The CDR3 is 12 residues long. The V gene's germline CDR1 is SQVTM and CDR2 ANQGSEA. The CDR3: CSVDAREFGYTF. In DNA, the CDR3 is TGCAGCGTTGACGCCAGGGAATTTGGCTACACCTTC.

The chain is built from TRBV6-5 and TRBJ1-1; 8 bases fit TRBD1. The CDR3 is 15 amino acids. V was pared by 4 bases and J by 0 bases, with 4 bases of the junction left unmatched. From germline, CDR1 is MNHEY and CDR2 SVGAGI. CDR3 DNA: TGTGCCAGCAGTTTCCGGGACAGGCTGAACACTGAAGCTTTCTTT. Its protein product is CASSFRDRLNTEAFF.

The V gene is TRBV19, the J gene TRBJ2-4; TRBD2 agrees at 11 bases. Germline lookup yields CDR1 LNHDA and CDR2 SQIVND (reference sequence). Trimming at V came to 5 bases and at J to 0 bases, leaving 3 bases not matched to a gene. This CDR3 is 16 amino acids long. The DNA for the CDR3 is TGTGCCAGTAGTGTACTAGCGGGAGTAGCCAAAAACATTCAGTACTTC. It translates to CASSVLAGVAKNIQYF.

The chain recombines TRBV19 with TRBJ2-7; a weak D match, TRBD1 (5 bases). The CDR3 contains 15 residues. Germline V CDR1 and CDR2: LNHDA, SQIVND (reference sequence). Trimming left V 4 bases short and J 4 bases short, with 17 bases between. CDR3 DNA: TGTGCCAGTAGTACTGACAGCACAAACTTTTACGAGCAGTACTTC. This codes for CASSTDSTNFYEQYF. Filled out from reference TRBV19 and TRBJ2-7, the complete variable domain reads DGGITQSPKYLFRKEGQNVTLSCEQNLNHDAMYWYRQDPGQGLRLIYYSQIVNDFQKGDIAEGYSVSREKKESFPLTVTSAQKNPTAFYLCASSTDSTNFYEQYFGPGTRLTVT.

The CDR3: CASQDRGPYEQYF. CDR3 in DNA: TGTGCCAGTCAAGACAGGGGTCCCTACGAGCAGTACTTC. The chain couples TRBV28 to TRBJ2-7; 8 nucleotides align to TRBD1. Trimming at V came to 9 bases and at J to 2 bases, leaving 6 bases not matched to a gene. Germline V CDR1 and CDR2: MDHEN, SYDVKM. This CDR3 region has 13 residues.

This chain connects TRBV19 to TRBJ1-2; no firm D call. The CDR3 contains 14 residues. With 7 bases removed from V and 3 bases from J, the gap between germline ends came to 15 bases. In germline, CDR1 is LNHDA, CDR2 SQIVND (reference sequence). The CDR3 is CASTGGGGYYGYTF. CDR3 in DNA: TGTGCCAGTACTGGCGGTGGCGGCTACTATGGCTACACCTTC.

The chain uses TRBV10-2 and TRBJ2-7, with D perhaps matching TRBD2 (6 bases). Germline CDR1 is WSHSY and CDR2 is SAAADI. Trimming took 3 bases from V and 4 from J, leaving 16 bases between them. The CDR3 spans 15 residues. The CDR3 loop is CASSEIPGLIYEQYF. Here the CDR3 DNA reads TGCGCCAGCAGTGAAATACCGGGACTCATTTACGAGCAGTACTTC.

V usage is TRBV6-1 and J usage is TRBJ1-5; 8 bases are shared with TRBD1. The CDR3 is made up of 16 amino acids. V lost 3 bases and J lost 2; bases outside the gene matches: 6. Per germline, CDR1 MNHNS and CDR2 SASEGT. The CDR3 here is CASSDDRGVGNQPQHF. In DNA, the CDR3 is TGTGCCAGCAGTGATGACAGGGGCGTAGGCAATCAGCCCCAGCATTTT.

This chain links TRBV28 with TRBJ2-3, with 8 bases matching TRBD2. The germline V gene has CDR1 MDHEN and CDR2 SYDVKM. The J segment lost 4 bases and the V segment lost 1 base, leaving 10 bases of the junction unmatched. The CDR3 spans 17 residues. The CDR3 sequence is CASSLSGLARGADTQYF. CDR3 bases: TGTGCCAGCAGTTTATCAGGACTAGCAAGAGGGGCAGATACGCAGTATTTT.

V gene TRBV19 combines with J gene TRBJ2-1, with D possibly matching TRBD2 (6 bases). CDR1 and CDR2 from the germline V gene are LNHDA and SQIVND (reference sequence). V shed 8 bases and J shed 3 bases, with 17 bases lying between them. The CDR3 is 15 residues long. The CDR3 protein is CASQERRASYNEQFF. The CDR3 coding sequence is TGTGCCAGTCAAGAGAGGAGGGCCAGCTACAATGAGCAGTTCTTC.

The V gene is TRBV28, the J gene TRBJ1-1; D possibly corresponds to TRBD1 (6 bases). The CDR3 sequence is 12 residues long. Germline CDR1 MDHEN, CDR2 SYDVKM. The ends were cut back, 3 bases at V and 8 bases at J, with 10 bases in the middle. The CDR3 bases are TGTGCCAGCAGTTTTGTAACAGGGGAAGCTTTCTTT. This sequence encodes CASSFVTGEAFF.

The V call is TRBV7-2, the J call TRBJ2-7, with 8 positions matching TRBD2. Germline V gives CDR1 SGHTA, CDR2 FQGNSA. The CDR3 has 16 amino acids. Trimming took 2 bases from V and 5 from J; bases not matched to a gene: 11. This CDR3 reads CASSLPFSGTRNEQYF. CDR3 DNA: TGTGCCAGCAGCTTACCATTTAGCGGGACCCGGAACGAGCAGTACTTC.

The rearrangement links TRBV6-5 to TRBJ1-4; no firm D call. This CDR3 comprises 13 residues. V was cut by 8 bases and J by 5 bases, with 12 bases left in between. CDR1 and CDR2 (germline): MNHEY, SVGAGI. The CDR3 here is CASCRGTNEKLFF. The CDR3 nucleotides read TGTGCCAGCTGTCGGGGTACGAATGAAAAACTGTTTTTT.

The chain has TRBV1 and TRBJ1-5. TRBV1 is a pseudogene locus. The CDR3 extends over 17 amino acids. Here the CDR3 DNA reads TGCACCAGCAGCCACGCGTCGGGCGGATATAGCAATCAGCCCCAGCATTTT. The encoded protein is CTSSHASGGYSNQPQHF.

J is TRBJ1-5 and V is TRBV12-3 or TRBV12-4; D call uncertain. Trimming shortened V by 5 bases and J by 4 bases, and 9 bases separated the two germline ends. The CDR3 spans 13 residues. The CDR3 loop reads CASSLGQNQPQHF. CDR3 nucleotide sequence: TGTGCCAGCAGTCTCGGCCAAAATCAGCCCCAGCATTTT.

This chain connects TRBV27 to TRBJ1-1, with unresolved D. Germline CDR1 MNHEY, CDR2 SMNVEV (reference sequence). The V gene lost 0 bases and the J gene lost 4 bases, with 3 bases spanning the gap. CDR3 size: 12 residues. The CDR3 loop is CASSLSGTEAFF. The CDR3 DNA reads as TGTGCCAGCAGTTTATCGGGCACTGAAGCTTTCTTT.

V usage is TRBV2 and J usage is TRBJ2-2; TRBD2 matches at 9 bases. With V trimmed by 7 bases and J by 6 bases, 6 bases remained unmatched. The germline V gene has CDR1 SNHLY and CDR2 FYNNEI. The CDR3 loop spans 14 amino acids. The CDR3 DNA follows: TGTGCCAGCACCGTTAGCGGGAGTGCCGGGGAGCTGTTTTTT. Translation: CASTVSGSAGELFF.

For this clone: The junction shows a germline mismatch at one end, possibly a read error. The same CDR3 also results from other DNA sequences found in this sample. The chain uses TRBV9 and TRBJ1-5, with TRBD1 as a possible D gene (6 bases). Germline-derived CDR1 and CDR2 are SGDLS and YYNGEE. The CDR3 sequence is 14 residues long. The DNA of the CDR3 is TGTGCCAGCAGTGTAGGGGGGGGCAATCAGCCCCAGCATTTT. Translating it yields CASSVGGGNQPQHF.

This clone was counted between two and nine times. The CDR3: CASSFAAGYEQYF. For the CDR3, the DNA is TGTGCCAGCAGCTTTGCAGCCGGCTACGAGCAGTACTTC. J is TRBJ2-7 and V is TRBV7-7; D is unresolved. This CDR3 has 13 amino acids. Trimming stripped 3 bases from V and 3 bases from J, with 9 bases between. Germline CDR1 is SSHAT and CDR2 is FNYEAQ (reference sequence).

The chain couples TRBV7-9 to TRBJ2-7, with D uncertain. V dropped 5 bases and J dropped 1 base, with 12 bases sitting between them. This CDR3 contains 14 residues. Per the germline V gene, CDR1 is SEHNR and CDR2 is FQNEAQ (reference sequence). The CDR3 here is CASSPRKESYEQYF. CDR3 bases: TGTGCCAGCAGCCCGAGGAAGGAGTCCTACGAGCAGTACTTC.

This CDR3 reads CASSVSGSSGNTIYF. Here the CDR3 DNA reads TGTGCCAGCAGCGTCTCTGGATCTTCTGGAAACACCATATATTTT. This chain connects TRBV9 to TRBJ1-3; unclear D gene. The V end was cut by 2 bases, the J end by 1 base, with 10 bases between. The length of the CDR3 is 15 residues. CDR1 SGDLS and CDR2 YYNGEE come from the germline V gene.

This chain links TRBV19 with TRBJ1-1; TRBD1 is a possible D gene (5 bases). Trimming stripped 6 bases from V and 4 bases from J, with 15 bases between. Germline CDR1 and CDR2: LNHDA and SQIVND (reference sequence). This CDR3 comprises 14 residues. The CDR3: CASRWRGSGTEAFF. The CDR3 bases are TGTGCCAGTAGGTGGAGGGGCTCAGGCACTGAAGCTTTCTTT.

The V and J genes are TRBV2 and TRBJ2-7, with D possibly TRBD2 on 5 matching bases. V lost 3 bases, J lost 2 bases, and 20 bases lay in between. Germline assignment: CDR1 SNHLY and CDR2 FYNNEI. The CDR3 runs to 17 residues. The CDR3 sequence is CASSESPSRVLAYEQYF. CDR3 sequence (DNA): TGTGCCAGCAGTGAGAGCCCCTCGAGGGTACTCGCCTACGAGCAGTACTTC.

The chain uses TRBV7-9 and TRBJ2-3; D call uncertain. The CDR3 extends over 13 amino acids. Germline V CDR1 and CDR2: SEHNR, FQNEAQ (reference sequence). Trimming shortened V by 1 base and J by 8 bases, and 10 bases separated the two germline ends. CDR3 sequence reads: CASSLVEKATQYF. The CDR3 DNA reads as TGTGCCAGCAGCTTAGTTGAAAAGGCTACGCAGTATTTT.

The rearrangement uses TRBV15 and TRBJ1-5; D is perhaps TRBD1 (5 bases). There are 15 residues in the CDR3. Deletions cut 2 bases from V and 4 bases from J, with 12 bases between. Looked up from germline, CDR1 is LNHNV and CDR2 is YYDKDF (reference sequence). The CDR3 DNA sequence: TGTGCCACCAGCAGAACTCAGGGTGTGAATCAGCCCCAGCATTTT. Its translation is CATSRTQGVNQPQHF.

This clone was detected only once. The rearrangement links TRBV6-6 to TRBJ1-5; 9 nucleotides match TRBD1. The CDR3 contains 17 residues. Trimming took 5 bases from V and 0 from J; bases not matched to a gene: 8. Germline CDR1 is MNHNY and CDR2 is SVGAGI (reference sequence). In nucleotides, the CDR3 is TGTGCCAGCAGTCGAAAGGGACAGGGCTATAGCAATCAGCCCCAGCATTTT. This gives the protein CASSRKGQGYSNQPQHF.

J is TRBJ1-1 and V is TRBV29-1; 9 bases fit TRBD1. Unmatched junction bases numbered 4, after V lost 2 bases and J lost 3 bases. CDR1 is SQVTM and CDR2 is ANQGSEA in the germline V gene. The CDR3 sequence is 14 residues long. This CDR3 reads CSVERGDRDTEAFF. CDR3 coding DNA: TGCAGCGTTGAAAGGGGGGACAGGGACACTGAAGCTTTCTTT.

This chain joins TRBV9 and TRBJ2-1, with D unclear. V gave up 0 bases and J gave up 7 bases, with 8 bases separating them. The CDR3 consists of 13 residues. The germline CDR1 and CDR2 sequences are SGDLS and YYNGEE. The CDR3 DNA follows: TGTGCCAGCAGCGTAGGTCTTAGAAATGAGCAGTTCTTC. Translated: CASSVGLRNEQFF.

The gene calls are TRBV15 and TRBJ1-1; TRBD1 aligns across 9 bases. CDR1 and CDR2 from the germline V gene are LNHNV and YYDKDF (reference sequence). The trim removed 3 bases at V and 3 bases at J, leaving 2 bases unmatched. This CDR3 has 14 residues. The CDR3 nucleotides are TGTGCCACCAGCAGGACAGGGGGGTACACTGAAGCTTTCTTT. It is translated as CATSRTGGYTEAFF.

The V gene is TRBV18, the J gene TRBJ2-2, with a weak D call TRBD1 (6 bases). Germline CDR1 is KGHSH and CDR2 is LQKENI. There are 17 residues in the CDR3. V gave up 1 base and J gave up 4 bases, with 16 bases separating them. CDR3 region: CASSPQFAGESTGELFF. CDR3 nucleotides: TGTGCCAGCTCACCACAGTTCGCAGGGGAGAGCACCGGGGAGCTGTTTTTT.